This entry lists 2 T cell receptor beta chains sequenced from one sample in a study of siplizumab effects on memory and regulatory T cells. These receptors are not linked to any known antigen. Clones were read by immunoSEQ multiplex PCR, and TCRdb kept only the in-frame ones, dropping some. The sample lists around 15,000 clones, over 40% occurring once. As described, mixed lymphocyte reaction cells underwent coculture at 37°C for a duration of more than five days. Sequencing was performed on CFSE-low (dividing) CD4+ T cells sorted from an allogeneic mixed lymphocyte reaction. The source is a human donor in good health; the cells came from an allogeneic mixed lymphocyte reaction. Some clones in this sample may be carry-over from other donors' samples.

The chain joins TRBV29-1 to TRBJ2-1; no clear D. CDR1 and CDR2 from the germline V gene are SQVTM and ANQGSEA. Trimming took off 5 bases at V and 1 base at J, with 15 bases between the two ends. This CDR3 region has 15 residues. The CDR3 bases are TGCAGCGTTTCCTTGCTAGTGACGTCCTACAATGAGCAGTTCTTC. It codes for CSVSLLVTSYNEQFF.

The table lists this clone with many counts. The J gene is TRBJ2-7, the V gene TRBV9; TRBD2 agrees at 10 bases. This CDR3 comprises 16 residues. V was clipped by 2 bases and J by 5 bases; unmatched bases: 10. CDR1 is SGDLS and CDR2 is YYNGEE in the germline V gene. The CDR3 spells CASSVTPGLAFHEQYF. The CDR3 region has the DNA TGTGCCAGCAGCGTGACACCGGGACTAGCGTTCCACGAGCAGTACTTC.